Reported below is one TCR beta chain. The record originates from a study of technical replicates of blood from a handful of donors. Germline CDR1 reads GTSNPN; CDR2 reads SVGIG (reference sequence). V lost 6 bases and J lost 3, with 12 bases in between. The CDR3 is made up of 13 amino acids. Sequenced by immunoSEQ multiplex PCR; TCRdb stores in-frame clones only, minus some. Here the sample spans over 85,000 clones, about 95% being singletons. The chain uses TRBV30 and TRBJ1-3; no firm D call. The TCR comes from a human donor in good health. Sequenced sample: T cells isolated from PBMCs. The CDR3 sequence is CACGFAGGNTIYF. In nucleotides, the CDR3 is TGTGCCTGTGGGTTTGCGGGTGGAAACACCATATATTTT.